The 25 T cell receptor beta chains below were found in one sample sequenced in a study of vaccination and CD4 T cells after COVID-19. These receptors lack a known antigen. An Oncomine TCR Beta short-read assay was used to sequence the DNA from cultured CD4+ T cells. TCRdb ran MiXCR on the PCR reads and lists one entry per CDR3 protein. The top ten clones hold roughly 8.4% of a sample with some 17,000 distinct CDR3 sequences, about 40% of them seen once. Sample treatment: roughly 10-day PBMC culture with coronavirus spike peptide pools or control peptides (ViraFEST assay). Specimen: CD4+ T cells from blood, cultured in vitro. Every receptor here comes from a human donor who had recovered from COVID-19.

The rearrangement uses TRBV7-9 and TRBJ2-1; D not resolved. V was cut by 3 bases and J by 9 bases, with 12 bases left in between. Germline CDR1 and CDR2: SEHNR and FQNEAQ (reference sequence). This CDR3 has 13 amino acids. In nucleotides, the CDR3 is TGTGCCAGCAGCTTGACCCTGGTCGGTGAGCAGTTCTTC. Protein sequence: CASSLTLVGEQFF.

CDR3 in DNA: TGCGCCAGCAGTTTAGACAGCTTCAATCAGCCCCAGCATTTT. This gives the protein CASSLDSFNQPQHF. The rearrangement joins TRBV10-1 to TRBJ1-5; a weak D match, TRBD1 (5 bases). The CDR3 sequence is 14 residues long. Deletions cut 5 bases from V and 3 bases from J, with 11 bases between. Germline assignment: CDR1 WNHNN and CDR2 SYGVQD (reference sequence).

The DNA for the CDR3 is TGTGCCAGCAGGGGGGGCAGCTCTGGAAACACCATATATTTT. It yields the protein CASRGGSSGNTIYF. V usage is TRBV10-3 and J usage is TRBJ1-3, with 7 bases lining up with TRBD1. CDR1 and CDR2 from the germline V gene are ENHRY and SYGVKD. V was clipped by 10 bases and J by 0 bases; unmatched bases: 6. The CDR3 has 14 residues.

A few counts support this clonotype. J is TRBJ2-7 and V is TRBV20-1, with TRBD2 identical over 12 bases. Germline CDR1 reads DFQATT; CDR2 reads SNEGSKA (reference sequence). With 2 bases clipped from V and 2 bases from J, the junction kept 4 bases outside the gene matches. The CDR3 contains 15 residues. For the CDR3, the DNA is TGCAGTGCTAGACCTGGACTAGCGGGGACCTACGAGCAGTACTTC. It translates to CSARPGLAGTYEQYF.

This clonotype has just a few counts. The chain couples TRBV19 to TRBJ2-3; TRBD2 matches at 12 bases. Germline V gene sequence: CDR1 LNHDA, CDR2 SQIVND (reference sequence). The CDR3 totals 17 residues. The trim removed 7 bases at V and 3 bases at J, leaving 11 bases unmatched. CDR3: CASTPQSTSGGTDTQYF. The CDR3 bases are TGTGCCAGTACCCCCCAATCGACTAGCGGGGGAACAGATACGCAGTATTTT.

The V and J genes are TRBV20-1 and TRBJ1-2, with D possibly matching TRBD1 (6 bases). With 1 base removed from V and 0 bases from J, the gap between germline ends came to 9 bases. CDR1 and CDR2 from the germline V gene are DFQATT and SNEGSKA (reference sequence). The CDR3 extends over 14 amino acids. The CDR3 DNA reads TGCAGTGCTAGAGCAAGGACAGCTAACTATGGCTACACCTTC. Translated, it gives CSARARTANYGYTF.

The rearrangement links TRBV6-1 to TRBJ2-3; TRBD2 might be the D (5 bases). CDR3 length: 15 amino acids. V gave up 5 bases and J gave up 1 base, with 13 bases separating them. Germline loops: CDR1 MNHNS, CDR2 SASEGT. CDR3 sequence reads: CASSRIRDRTDTQYF. CDR3 bases: TGTGCCAGCAGTCGGATCCGGGATCGCACAGATACGCAGTATTTT.

The gene calls are TRBV15 and TRBJ2-6; D is ambiguous. This CDR3 comprises 16 residues. Trimming took off 0 bases at V and 0 bases at J, with 6 bases between the two ends. Germline-derived CDR1 and CDR2 are LNHNV and YYDKDF (reference sequence). CDR3 loop: CATSRDPRSGANVLTF. Here the CDR3 DNA reads TGTGCCACCAGCAGAGATCCACGCTCTGGGGCCAACGTCCTGACTTTC.

The CDR3 DNA reads TGCAGTGCTAGAAGCGGGAGACAGTTCTTC. Encoded protein: CSARSGRQFF. This chain joins TRBV20-1 and TRBJ2-1, with 8 bases matching TRBD2. Germline-derived CDR1 and CDR2 are DFQATT and SNEGSKA (reference sequence). V shed 2 bases, J shed 13 bases, and the junction held 1 base outside the gene matches. CDR3 length: 10 residues.

The chain recombines TRBV2 with TRBJ2-3; D is ambiguous. With 4 bases removed from V and 2 bases from J, the gap between germline ends came to 10 bases. The CDR3 spans 14 residues. The germline V gene has CDR1 SNHLY and CDR2 FYNNEI. The chain's CDR3 is CASSVDGDTDTQYF. CDR3 DNA: TGTGCCAGCAGTGTAGATGGGGACACAGATACGCAGTATTTT.

This clonotype was picked up a small number of times. This chain uses TRBV6-1 with TRBJ1-1; tentatively, D is TRBD1 (5 bases). CDR3 length: 14 residues. Germline-derived CDR1 and CDR2 are MNHNS and SASEGT. The chain's CDR3 is CVSRDSGLNTEAFF. CDR3 in DNA: TGTGTCAGTCGGGACTCCGGGCTGAACACTGAAGCTTTCTTT.

Only a few counts were recorded for this clonotype. This CDR3 is CSARVRAGYADTQYF. In nucleotides, the CDR3 is TGCAGTGCTAGAGTGCGCGCAGGGTACGCAGATACGCAGTATTTT. V and J are TRBV20-1 and TRBJ2-3, with a possible D match to TRBD1 (5 bases). Trimming took 1 base from V and 4 from J, leaving 15 bases between them. The CDR3 consists of 15 residues. Germline V gives CDR1 DFQATT, CDR2 SNEGSKA (reference sequence).

This chain uses TRBV20-1 with TRBJ1-2; D not certain. CDR1 and CDR2 from the germline V gene are DFQATT and SNEGSKA (reference sequence). CDR3 size: 12 residues. V was pared by 8 bases and J by 6 bases, with 16 bases between. The CDR3 nucleotides are TGCAGTACTGACCACCGACGGGATGGCTACACCTTC. Its protein is CSTDHRRDGYTF.

This clonotype turned up a few times. The V gene is TRBV2, the J gene TRBJ2-7; D unresolved. This CDR3 spans 12 amino acids. The V gene's germline CDR1 is SNHLY and CDR2 FYNNEI. V was shortened by 1 base and J by 9 bases, with 10 bases between the two germline ends. The CDR3 DNA reads as TGTGCCAGCAGTGAAGGAATGGATTCGCAGTACTTC. This encodes CASSEGMDSQYF.

This clonotype has just a few counts. This chain joins TRBV20-1 and TRBJ1-5, with TRBD1 matching over 7 bases. This CDR3 region has 17 residues. V was clipped by 2 bases and J by 0 bases; unmatched bases: 10. Germline lookup yields CDR1 DFQATT and CDR2 SNEGSKA (reference sequence). CDR3 loop: CSARRVGTDYSNQPQHF. The CDR3 bases are TGCAGTGCTAGAAGGGTGGGGACAGATTATAGCAATCAGCCCCAGCATTTT.

This clonotype showed up just a few times. CDR3: CASSLGDRGSPLHF. CDR3 DNA sequence: TGTGCCAGCAGTTTAGGGGACCGGGGGTCACCCCTCCACTTT. The rearrangement joins TRBV12-3 or TRBV12-4 to TRBJ1-6, with D possibly TRBD1 on 5 matching bases. The CDR3 totals 14 residues. V lost 1 base to trimming and J lost 10 bases, with 11 bases between them.

Only a few counts were recorded for this clonotype. This sequence joins TRBV7-9 and TRBJ1-2; 9 bases are a match to TRBD1. The CDR3 covers 15 residues. Germline V gene sequence: CDR1 SEHNR, CDR2 FQNEAQ (reference sequence). V was pared by 10 bases and J by 5 bases, with 14 bases of the junction left unmatched. The DNA for the CDR3 is TGTGCCACCAATACATTCCCGGGACAGGGATATGGCTACACCTTC. This gives the protein CATNTFPGQGYGYTF.

The J gene is TRBJ2-1, the V gene TRBV20-1; TRBD2 matches 8 bases. Germline trimming cut 7 bases from V and 4 bases from J; bases unmatched to any gene: 24. Germline V gene data show CDR1 as DFQATT and CDR2 as SNEGSKA (reference sequence). The CDR3 has 19 amino acids. In DNA, the CDR3 is TGCAGTGTCCCCCAACTCGCAGGCAAAGCGGGAGATAGGTACAATGAGCAGTTCTTC. It specifies CSVPQLAGKAGDRYNEQFF.

This clonotype was picked up a small number of times. J is TRBJ2-3 and V is TRBV20-1, with unresolved D. CDR1 and CDR2 from the germline V gene are DFQATT and SNEGSKA (reference sequence). The CDR3 totals 14 residues. Trimming left V 0 bases short and J 4 bases short, with 11 bases between. Written as DNA, the CDR3 is TGCAGTGCTAGAGATGAGTCTAGTTCAGATACGCAGTATTTT. It specifies CSARDESSSDTQYF.

V gene TRBV5-1 combines with J gene TRBJ2-1; TRBD2 aligns across 8 bases. Germline-derived CDR1 and CDR2 are SGHRS and YFSETQ. The CDR3 totals 16 residues. The junction had 15 bases not matched to a gene; V was cut back by 4 bases and J by 9 bases. The CDR3 nucleotides read TGCGCCAGCAGCAGGGGCGCGAGCGGGAGTATGGTTGAGCAGTTCTTC. Translated, it gives CASSRGASGSMVEQFF.

This clonotype occurred a few times. The chain links TRBV10-1 to TRBJ2-7; 9 bases align to TRBD1. The germline V gene encodes CDR1 WNHNN and CDR2 SYGVQD (reference sequence). The V gene end was trimmed by 5 bases and the J gene end by 1 base; junction bases not matched to a gene: 3. The CDR3 loop spans 14 amino acids. CDR3 sequence reads: CASSTGTGSYEQYF. The CDR3 coding sequence is TGCGCCAGCAGTACCGGGACAGGGTCCTACGAGCAGTACTTC.

By sample fraction, this clonotype is medium-sized. This chain connects TRBV20-1 to TRBJ1-5, with TRBD1 as a possible D gene (5 bases). The CDR3 sequence is 16 residues long. Germline V gene sequence: CDR1 DFQATT, CDR2 SNEGSKA (reference sequence). Between the trimmed V and J ends, which lost 4 bases and 0 bases, there was a span of 16 bases. The CDR3 protein is CSANKDSGNSNQPQHF. The CDR3 bases are TGCAGTGCTAACAAAGACAGTGGAAATAGCAATCAGCCCCAGCATTTT.

The sample holds a few counts of this clonotype. The gene calls are TRBV7-9 and TRBJ1-1; D ambiguous. V was clipped by 5 bases and J by 0 bases, with 7 bases between them. Germline values: CDR1 SEHNR, CDR2 FQNEAQ (reference sequence). The length of the CDR3 is 13 residues. CDR3 nucleotides: TGTGCCAGCAGCCTAGACATGAACACTGAAGCTTTCTTT. Protein: CASSLDMNTEAFF.

The chain carries TRBV27 and TRBJ2-7, with TRBD1 matching over 9 bases. J gave up 3 bases and V 6 bases, and 9 bases lay outside the gene matches. Germline loops: CDR1 MNHEY, CDR2 SMNVEV (reference sequence). This CDR3 contains 15 residues. As DNA, the CDR3 is TGTGCCAGCAGGCCCGGGACAGGGAGTTTCTACGAGCAGTACTTC. It specifies CASRPGTGSFYEQYF.

This sequence joins TRBV28 and TRBJ1-5; D perhaps matches TRBD1 (5 bases). This CDR3 has 13 residues. Germline lookup yields CDR1 MDHEN and CDR2 SYDVKM. CDR3 amino acids: CATGTYSNQPQHF. The CDR3 coding sequence is TGTGCAACAGGTACCTATAGCAATCAGCCCCAGCATTTT.